This T cell receptor (beta chain) was sequenced in a study of T cells in localized non-small cell lung cancer. General observations from the study: Tumor trailed uninvolved adjacent lung in T cell clonality, which peaked there. A raised T cell density in blood coincided with lengthier overall survival. Of the top 100 tumor clones, median around 60 were in adjacent lung, 25 to 35 among its top 100.

CDR1 is MNHNY, CDR2 SVGAGI, per germline (reference sequence). The CDR3 spans 12 residues. Trimming removed 2 bases at V and 1 base at J, with 2 bases between. Assay used: immunoSEQ multiplex PCR; TCRdb lists only in-frame clones, some missing. The sample lists about 33,000 clones; 90% were seen once. Points on this clone: The antigen is not known.

The sample here was peripheral blood, taken before any cancer treatment. The sequence was obtained from a man aged 40 to 70 with stage I lung adenocarcinoma. The chain couples TRBV6-6 to TRBJ1-1; D is unclear. CDR3 protein: CASSYRNTEAFF. DNA of the CDR3: TGTGCCAGCAGTTACCGGAACACTGAAGCTTTCTTT.